Each of the 17 T cell receptor beta chains below was sequenced from the same sample in a study of shared clonotypes between healthy human individuals. Generated by immunoSEQ multiplex PCR, the TCRdb table keeps only in-frame clones and is missing some. The top ten clones hold around 1% of a sample with under 2,000,000 clones, about 95% of them seen once. The naive CD8 subset, CD45RO-negative cells positively selected for CCR7, excluded terminally differentiated effector memory CD45RA+ cells. Sequencing was carried out using naive CD8+ T cells sorted from blood. These receptors came from a young man in good health.

The chain is built from TRBV13 and TRBJ2-5; 12 bases match TRBD2. After removal of 5 bases from V and 3 bases from J, the junction contained 4 bases not matched to a gene. Germline V gene sequence: CDR1 PRHDT, CDR2 FYEKMQ (reference sequence). The CDR3 sequence is 15 residues long. In DNA form, the CDR3 reads TGTGCCAGCAGCCGCCGACTAGCGGGGGAAGAGACCCAGTACTTC. It specifies CASSRRLAGEETQYF. Complete variable domain (other parts from reference TRBV13 and TRBJ2-5): AAGVIQSPRHLIKEKRETATLKCYPIPRHDTVYWYQQGPGQDPQFLISFYEKMQSDKGSIPDRFSAQQFSDYHSELNMSSLELGDSALYFCASSRRLAGEETQYFGPGTRLLVL.

The chain joins TRBV6-1 to TRBJ1-4; the match to TRBD1 covers 8 bases. V shed 4 bases, J shed 4 bases, and the junction held 5 bases outside the gene matches. Germline CDR1 reads MNHNS; CDR2 reads SASEGT. The CDR3 is 15 amino acids. The CDR3 is CASSGQGAGNEKLFF. CDR3 DNA: TGTGCCAGCAGTGGGCAGGGGGCGGGTAATGAAAAACTGTTTTTT.

This clone was recorded only once. The gene calls are TRBV7-9 and TRBJ1-4; TRBD1 aligns across 12 bases. With 3 bases clipped from V and 3 bases from J, the junction kept 8 bases outside the gene matches. The V gene's germline CDR1 is SEHNR and CDR2 FQNEAQ (reference sequence). The CDR3 consists of 18 residues. This CDR3 is CASSLGTGGSKANEKLFF. CDR3 coding DNA: TGTGCCAGCAGCTTGGGGACAGGGGGCTCGAAGGCTAATGAAAAACTGTTTTTT.

The rearrangement links TRBV9 to TRBJ2-1, with TRBD1 matching 7 bases. The CDR3 spans 17 residues. V was clipped by 3 bases and J by 1 base; unmatched bases: 10. The V gene's germline CDR1 is SGDLS and CDR2 YYNGEE. CDR3 in DNA: TGTGCCAGCAGCGCCTCCTACACAGGGGTATCCTACAATGAGCAGTTCTTC. Protein sequence: CASSASYTGVSYNEQFF.

The CDR3 bases are TGTGCCAGCAGCACATCCGGGACAGGAACCAATGAGCAGTTCTTC. It encodes CASSTSGTGTNEQFF. V is TRBV5-4 and J is TRBJ2-1, with 8 bases lining up with TRBD1. Germline loops: CDR1 SGHNT, CDR2 YYREEE (reference sequence). The junction had 9 bases not matched to a gene; V was cut back by 4 bases and J by 6 bases. This CDR3 has 15 amino acids.

J is TRBJ2-7 and V is TRBV5-4, with D perhaps being TRBD1 or TRBD2 (6 bases each). The germline CDR1 and CDR2 sequences are SGHNT and YYREEE (reference sequence). The V gene lost 4 bases and the J gene lost 4 bases, with 18 bases spanning the gap. The length of the CDR3 is 15 residues. This CDR3 is CASSPGEGGVYEQYF. CDR3 DNA: TGTGCCAGCAGCCCCGGTGAGGGGGGAGTTTACGAGCAGTACTTC.

V and J are TRBV7-9 and TRBJ1-1; D uncertain. Germline CDR1 SEHNR, CDR2 FQNEAQ (reference sequence). There are 13 residues in the CDR3. V was pared by 1 base and J by 7 bases, with 10 bases between. The CDR3 nucleotides read TGTGCCAGCAGCTTAGGAGAGGATATTGAAGCTTTCTTT. Amino acid sequence: CASSLGEDIEAFF.

The rearrangement links TRBV6-6 to TRBJ1-4, with D possibly TRBD1 on 5 matching bases. This CDR3 region has 13 residues. Trimming left V 4 bases short and J 7 bases short, with 10 bases between. From germline, CDR1 is MNHNY and CDR2 SVGAGI (reference sequence). The CDR3 coding sequence is TGTGCCAGCAGTTTCGACAGAAGTGAAAAACTGTTTTTT. Protein sequence: CASSFDRSEKLFF.

The gene calls are TRBV7-9 and TRBJ2-1; D uncertain. The CDR3 covers 13 residues. V gave up 4 bases and J gave up 2 bases, with 6 bases separating them. Per the germline V gene, CDR1 is SEHNR and CDR2 is FQNEAQ (reference sequence). CDR3 sequence (DNA): TGTGCCAGCAGCTCCCGGGCCTACAATGAGCAGTTCTTC. It is translated as CASSSRAYNEQFF. The full variable domain, with the rest looked up from reference TRBV7-9 and TRBJ2-1, is DTGVSQNPRHKITKRGQNVTFRCDPISEHNRLYWYRQTLGQGPEFLTYFQNEAQLEKSRLLSDRFSAERPKGSFSTLEIQRTEQGDSAMYLCASSSRAYNEQFFGPGTRLTVL.

V usage is TRBV15 and J usage is TRBJ2-5; possible D gene TRBD2, 6 bases. CDR1 is LNHNV, CDR2 YYDKDF, per germline (reference sequence). This CDR3 has 15 amino acids. V was shortened by 3 bases and J by 5 bases, with 16 bases between the two germline ends. In DNA form, the CDR3 reads TGTGCCACCAGCAGTTTGGTTTCGGGGGAGGAGACCCAGTACTTC. Its protein product is CATSSLVSGEETQYF.

A remark on this clone: Germline and junction disagree at one end, which may indicate a read error. This rearrangement joins TRBV7-7 to TRBJ2-7; 8 nucleotides match TRBD2. The germline V gene encodes CDR1 SSHAT and CDR2 FNYEAQ (reference sequence). The CDR3 runs 17 residues. The CDR3 DNA follows: TGTGCTAGCAGTCCTACATTCGGGGGGGCGCGCGGTGGCGAGCAGTACTTC. It codes for CASSPTFGGARGGEQYF.

V usage is TRBV4-1 and J usage is TRBJ1-2, with D unresolved. Germline V gene sequence: CDR1 MGHRA, CDR2 YSYEKL. Trimming stripped 3 bases from V and 3 bases from J, with 14 bases between. This CDR3 contains 15 residues. The CDR3 coding sequence is TGCGCCAGCAGCCAGAGAGAGGGATCATACTATGGCTACACCTTC. This encodes CASSQREGSYYGYTF.

The V gene is TRBV7-2, the J gene TRBJ2-1, with 9 bases aligning to TRBD1. The CDR3 contains 18 residues. In germline, CDR1 is SGHTA, CDR2 FQGNSA. V lost 1 base and J lost 0; bases outside the gene matches: 7. The chain's CDR3 is CASSLVLGQGDSYNEQFF. CDR3 in DNA: TGTGCCAGCAGCTTAGTTTTGGGACAGGGAGACTCCTACAATGAGCAGTTCTTC. Variable domain in full (rest from reference TRBV7-2 and TRBJ2-1): GAGVSQSPSNKVTEKGKDVELRCDPISGHTALYWYRQSLGQGLEFLIYFQGNSAPDKSGLPSDRFSAERTGGSVSTLTIQRTQQEDSAVYLCASSLVLGQGDSYNEQFFGPGTRLTVL.

With regard to this clone: Distinct nucleotide sequences in the sample also encode this CDR3. The CDR3 sequence is CASSESSYNEQFF. The CDR3 DNA is TGTGCCAGCTCGGAGAGCTCCTACAATGAGCAGTTCTTC. The chain uses TRBV25-1 and TRBJ2-1; D remains ambiguous. The V and J ends lost 8 bases and 0 bases respectively, with 8 bases between them. This CDR3 is 13 amino acids long. Germline V gene data show CDR1 as MGHDK and CDR2 as SYGVNS.

This chain links TRBV6-1 with TRBJ2-1; D possibly corresponds to TRBD1 (5 bases). This CDR3 region has 14 residues. Trimming stripped 1 base from V and 6 bases from J, with 10 bases between. Germline V lookup: CDR1 MNHNS, CDR2 SASEGT. CDR3 bases: TGTGCCAGCAGTGAAGGTGGGGCTGGCAATGAGCAGTTCTTC. Protein sequence: CASSEGGAGNEQFF.

V is TRBV13 and J is TRBJ2-1, with D perhaps given as TRBD1 or TRBD2 (5 bases each). Trimming shortened V by 2 bases and J by 10 bases, and 12 bases separated the two germline ends. Looked up from germline, CDR1 is PRHDT and CDR2 is FYEKMQ (reference sequence). The CDR3 contains 13 residues. In DNA, the CDR3 is TGTGCCAGCAGCTTATCCGGGGCCATAGAGCAGTTCTTC. Protein sequence: CASSLSGAIEQFF.

In its sample, this clone was seen once. The rearrangement links TRBV4-3 to TRBJ2-1; 7 nucleotides match TRBD2. Germline V CDR1 and CDR2: LGHNA, YSLEER. The V gene end was trimmed by 0 bases and the J gene end by 4 bases; junction bases not matched to a gene: 6. The CDR3 has 16 residues. The CDR3 region has the DNA TGCGCCAGCAGCCAAGATCGTGGGACTACTTACAATGAGCAGTTCTTC. This gives the protein CASSQDRGTTYNEQFF.